The T cell receptor beta chain described here comes from a study of spatial heterogeneity in lung cancer. The overall study: Available PBMC from follow-up, collected a median of roughly two years after resection, underwent sequencing. The average appearance count of each unique TCR and UMI combination in raw reads was more than eight.

Regarding time point: blood at routine non-recurrence follow-up after resection. Unsorted whole RNA samples from tumor, nontumor lung or frozen PBMC were sequenced. TCRdb used MiXCR to reprocess the 5' RACE reads, holding one entry per CDR3 protein. Here the sample spans roughly 46,000 distinct CDR3 sequences, around 11% being singletons. This clonotype was counted ten times or more. The source material was PBMCs, sampled at follow-up. This clonotype was obtained from a male donor with early-stage non-small cell lung cancer.

This CDR3 is CSAQLAGGQEQFF. Written as DNA, the CDR3 is TGCAGTGCCCAACTAGCGGGGGGTCAAGAGCAGTTCTTC. The chain carries TRBV20-1 and TRBJ2-1, with 12 positions matching TRBD2. V lost 6 bases to trimming and J lost 10 bases; unmatched junction nucleotides: 7. Germline V lookup: CDR1 DFQATT, CDR2 SNEGSKA (reference sequence). The CDR3 loop spans 13 amino acids.